Listed below are T cell receptor beta chains from one sample, sequenced in a study of PD-1 blockade in classical Hodgkin lymphoma. The table came from immunoSEQ multiplex PCR; TCRdb's copy has only in-frame clones and leaves some out. The sample records around 25,000 clones, 65% to 85% being singletons. The material sequenced was peripheral blood mononuclear cells (PBMCs), taken before the second cycle of nivolumab. Receptors originate from a human donor with classical Hodgkin lymphoma. Both conserved end residues are part of each CDR3. The order of the fields is J gene, D gene, V gene, clone size, CDR3 DNA, CDR3 protein. D genes are given only for firm matches. Expanded clones are given a class, and other clones once, few, many or no size at all.

TRBJ2-1 - TRBV4-3 - TGCGCCAGCAGCCAATCTCTTCTAGCTATCAATGAGCAGTTCTTC CASSQSLLAINEQFF
TRBJ1-3 - TRBV30 - TGTGCCTGGAGTGTAGGGAACACCATATATTTT CAWSVGNTIYF
TRBJ2-7 - TRBV6-5 - TGTGCCAGCAATCCTTTTGGGCGGAGCTCCTACGAGCAGTACTTC CASNPFGRSSYEQYF
TRBJ2-7 TRBD2 TRBV28 - TGTGCCGGGACTAGCGGTCCCTCGGGGGAGCAGTACTTC CAGTSGPSGEQYF
TRBJ2-7 - TRBV5-4 - TGTGCCAGTGGGCGCGGACTCCACGAGCAGTACTTC CASGRGLHEQYF
TRBJ2-2 TRBD1 TRBV4-1 - TGCGCCAGCAGTCCCGGGACAGATAACACCGGGGAGCTGTTTTTT CASSPGTDNTGELFF
TRBJ1-3 TRBD1 TRBV18 medium-sized TGTGCCAGCTCACCACCGCGACAGGGCAGTAACACCATATATTTT CASSPPRQGSNTIYF
TRBJ2-5 - TRBV10-3 - TGTGCCATCAGTGAGCCCGGAGTCCAAGAGACCCAGTACTTC CAISEPGVQETQYF
TRBJ2-7 - TRBV5-1 - TGCGCCAGCAGCTTGGCCCAGGCGGGACACGAGCAGTACTTC CASSLAQAGHEQYF
TRBJ2-3 TRBD1 TRBV28 - TGTGCCAGCAGTTTAAGACAGGGGGGCACAGATACGCAGTATTTT CASSLRQGGTDTQYF
TRBJ2-2 - TRBV7-8 - TGTGCCAGCAAAGGCTACACCGGGGAGCTGTTTTTT CASKGYTGELFF
TRBJ1-1 - TRBV2 - TGTGCCAGCAGTGATCTGATCACTGAAGCTTTCTTT CASSDLITEAFF